This T cell receptor beta chain emerged from a study of T-cell reconstitution after alpha-beta-depleted transplantation in children. General study points: By about two months after transplant, alpha-beta T cells reportedly arose from several hundred graft clones that had expanded. Among T cells one year after transplant, newly produced cells accounted for most counts and diversity. The origin of high day-60 TCRbeta diversity in some patients lay in surviving recipient T cells and thymic progenitors.

V lost 6 bases to trimming and J lost 2 bases, with 10 bases between them. The CDR3 contains 13 residues. The germline gives CDR1 SGHAT, CDR2 FQNNGV. The library targeted TCRbeta and was prepared with unique molecular identifiers. TCRdb re-called the PCR reads with MiXCR, one entry per CDR3 protein. The table shows about 250,000 distinct CDR3 sequences, with about 24% occurring only once. Details on this clonotype: The antigen is not known.

The specimen comprised PBMCs, mostly from graft donor cells, sampled 360 days after TCRalphabeta/CD19-depleted stem cell transplant. This chain links TRBV11-2 with TRBJ2-5; D ambiguous. The clonotype originates from a female patient aged 2-10 years who had a stem cell transplant for congenital amegakaryocytic thrombocytopenia, so the T cells may come from the graft donor. The CDR3 nucleotides are TGTGCCAGCAGAATAGCTGGGCAAGAGACCCAGTACTTC. Translating it yields CASRIAGQETQYF.